A single sample is the source of the 30 T cell receptor beta chains below, sequenced in a study of CD8 T cells in Susac syndrome. Reverse transcription of 0.5 to 1 ug RNA was performed with random hexamers. MiXCR, run by TCRdb on the immunoSEQ multiplex PCR reads, gives a single entry per CDR3 protein. The data contain around 80,000 distinct CDR3 sequences, about 95% of them singletons. Sequencing used CD8+ T cells from PBMCs. The receptors originated from a human donor with Susac syndrome.

This chain connects TRBV4-2 to TRBJ2-1; 9 bases line up with TRBD2. Trimming at V came to 2 bases and at J to 5 bases, leaving 1 base not matched to a gene. Germline V gives CDR1 LGHNA, CDR2 YNFKEQ. The CDR3 is made up of 14 amino acids. The CDR3 here is CASSQRLADNEQFF. CDR3 DNA sequence: TGTGCCAGCAGCCAAAGACTAGCGGACAATGAGCAGTTCTTC.

The V gene is TRBV27, the J gene TRBJ2-7; D is unresolved. Trimming left V 8 bases short and J 1 base short, with 9 bases between. The CDR3 length is 12 residues. Germline V gives CDR1 MNHEY, CDR2 SMNVEV (reference sequence). CDR3 DNA sequence: TGTGCCAGCGGCGCTAGATCCTACGAGCAGTACTTC. Protein sequence: CASGARSYEQYF.

The V call is TRBV29-1, the J call TRBJ1-1; no definite D call. The ends were cut back, 0 bases at V and 1 base at J, with 9 bases in the middle. The CDR3 is 14 amino acids. The germline V gene encodes CDR1 SQVTM and CDR2 ANQGSEA. The CDR3 DNA follows: TGCAGCGTTGAAGATGAGACCCAGAACACTGAAGCTTTCTTT. Its translation: CSVEDETQNTEAFF.

The rearrangement joins TRBV30 to TRBJ2-5, with a weak D call TRBD2 (6 bases). Per the germline V gene, CDR1 is GTSNPN and CDR2 is SVGIG (reference sequence). The CDR3 has 15 amino acids. Trimming left V 3 bases short and J 4 bases short, with 18 bases between. CDR3 DNA: TGTGCCTGGAGCCAGTGGCACGCCGGGGGAGAGACCCAGTACTTC. This gives the protein CAWSQWHAGGETQYF.

J is TRBJ2-4 and V is TRBV9, with 8 bases matching TRBD1. Germline CDR1 and CDR2: SGDLS and YYNGEE. CDR3 length: 12 residues. The V segment lost 3 bases and the J segment 7 bases; nucleotides outside the gene matches: 0. The CDR3 region has the DNA TGTGCCAGCAGCGGGACAGGGAACATTCAGTACTTC. It specifies CASSGTGNIQYF.

The chain carries TRBV12-3 or TRBV12-4 and TRBJ2-1; D is uncertain. CDR3 length: 14 amino acids. V lost 6 bases to trimming and J lost 2 bases, with 11 bases between them. CDR3 loop: CASSPRVTYNEQFF. The CDR3 bases are TGTGCCAGCAGCCCAAGGGTTACCTACAATGAGCAGTTCTTC.

The chain carries TRBV5-1 and TRBJ2-2, with D unresolved. Germline CDR1 and CDR2: SGHRS and YFSETQ. The CDR3 has 15 residues. V was clipped by 2 bases and J by 5 bases, with 13 bases between them. The DNA of the CDR3 is TGCGCCAGCAGCTTAGCACCGACCGGGACCGGGGAGCTGTTTTTT. Protein: CASSLAPTGTGELFF.

The chain carries TRBV7-2 and TRBJ2-7; the match to TRBD1 covers 9 bases. Germline values: CDR1 SGHTA, CDR2 FQGNSA. The ends lost 8 bases at V and 3 bases at J; junction bases unmatched: 11. The CDR3 is made up of 15 amino acids. The CDR3 DNA reads TGTGCCAGCGCCGGGACAGGGATCGTCTTCTACGAGCAGTACTTC. Encoded protein: CASAGTGIVFYEQYF. The variable domain in full, with the rest retrieved from reference TRBV7-2 and TRBJ2-7, is GAGVSQSPSNKVTEKGKDVELRCDPISGHTALYWYRQSLGQGLEFLIYFQGNSAPDKSGLPSDRFSAERTGGSVSTLTIQRTQQEDSAVYLCASAGTGIVFYEQYFGPGTRLTVT.

V gene TRBV25-1 combines with J gene TRBJ2-1, with unresolved D. V shed 2 bases and J shed 4 bases, with 15 bases lying between them. Looked up from germline, CDR1 is MGHDK and CDR2 is SYGVNS. CDR3 length equals 16 residues. The CDR3 sequence is CASSELGLATYNEQFF. Written as DNA, the CDR3 is TGTGCCAGCAGTGAACTCGGTTTGGCTACTTACAATGAGCAGTTCTTC.

V and J are TRBV7-8 and TRBJ1-1; D might be TRBD1 (5 bases). Germline CDR1 reads SGHVS; CDR2 reads FQNEAQ. There are 15 residues in the CDR3. V lost 5 bases and J 4 bases, leaving 17 bases between the germline ends. The CDR3 sequence: CASSRYQRGGTEAFF. The CDR3, as DNA: TGTGCCAGCAGCCGCTACCAGCGCGGGGGCACTGAAGCTTTCTTT.

The rearrangement links TRBV29-1 to TRBJ2-7; 9 positions match TRBD1. Germline V lookup: CDR1 SQVTM, CDR2 ANQGSEA. After removal of 5 bases from V and 4 bases from J, the junction contained 3 bases not matched to a gene. The CDR3 has 12 residues. The CDR3, as DNA: TGCAGCGTTTTGGACAGGGGATACGAGCAGTACTTC. This codes for CSVLDRGYEQYF.

The chain uses TRBV7-9 and TRBJ2-3; D call uncertain. The CDR3 spans 10 residues. V lost 6 bases and J 5 bases, leaving 3 bases between the germline ends. Germline CDR1 reads SEHNR; CDR2 reads FQNEAQ (reference sequence). DNA of the CDR3: TGTGCCAGCAGTAAAGATACGCAGTATTTT. This gives the protein CASSKDTQYF.

The V call is TRBV6-5, the J call TRBJ2-7; the D gene is possibly TRBD2 (6 bases). CDR3 size: 14 residues. Germline V gene sequence: CDR1 MNHEY, CDR2 SVGAGI. V lost 4 bases, J lost 2 bases, and 12 bases lay in between. The CDR3 nucleotides are TGTGCCAGCAGTTCCGGGACTTCGCCCTACGAGCAGTACTTC. It yields the protein CASSSGTSPYEQYF.

The V gene is TRBV7-8, the J gene TRBJ2-5; D is unresolved. Germline V CDR1 and CDR2: SGHVS, FQNEAQ. This CDR3 comprises 14 residues. Trimming pared 2 bases from V and 2 bases from J, leaving 9 bases between. The chain's CDR3 is CASSLRTSQETQYF. The CDR3 bases are TGTGCCAGCAGCTTACGAACATCACAAGAGACCCAGTACTTC.

The chain uses TRBV2 and TRBJ2-7; 7 bases agree with TRBD2. V was pared by 1 base and J by 4 bases, with 13 bases of the junction left unmatched. Germline CDR1 and CDR2: SNHLY and FYNNEI. This CDR3 region has 17 residues. The CDR3, as DNA: TGTGCCAGCAGTGAAGTAATGGGGCGGGAGAGGGGATACGAGCAGTACTTC. Translation: CASSEVMGRERGYEQYF. The whole variable domain, filled in from reference TRBV2 and TRBJ2-7, reads EPEVTQTPSHQVTQMGQEVILRCVPISNHLYFYWYRQILGQKVEFLVSFYNNEISEKSEIFDDQFSVERPDGSNFTLKIRSTKLEDSAMYFCASSEVMGRERGYEQYFGPGTRLTVT.

J is TRBJ2-7 and V is TRBV20-1, with TRBD2 matching over 11 bases. Germline V CDR1 and CDR2: DFQATT, SNEGSKA (reference sequence). The CDR3 has 16 residues. J gave up 2 bases and V 2 bases, and 8 bases lay outside the gene matches. The CDR3 protein is CSARQTSGSSPYEQYF. The CDR3 DNA reads TGCAGTGCTAGACAAACTAGCGGGAGTTCCCCCTACGAGCAGTACTTC.

The chain uses TRBV20-1 and TRBJ2-1; D is unclear. The CDR3 is made up of 17 amino acids. Trimming removed 6 bases at V and 3 bases at J, with 24 bases between. CDR1 and CDR2 (germline): DFQATT, SNEGSKA (reference sequence). CDR3 sequence (DNA): TGCAGTGCCCCACCATTTCGGACGGGCCGAAGCTACAATGAGCAGTTCTTC. This gives the protein CSAPPFRTGRSYNEQFF.

J is TRBJ2-5 and V is TRBV29-1; D remains unclear. Trimming stripped 4 bases from V and 2 bases from J, with 11 bases between. This CDR3 comprises 13 residues. The germline V gene has CDR1 SQVTM and CDR2 ANQGSEA. The CDR3 DNA reads TGCAGCGTTGCGGTTGGCTTACAAGAGACCCAGTACTTC. Amino acid sequence: CSVAVGLQETQYF.

The genes are TRBV5-1 and TRBJ2-7, with TRBD1 identical over 8 bases. The CDR3 has 13 residues. Germline CDR1 is SGHRS and CDR2 is YFSETQ. V lost 4 bases and J lost 3; bases outside the gene matches: 3. This CDR3 reads CASSDGTGYEQYV. The DNA of the CDR3 is TGCGCCAGCAGCGACGGGACAGGCTACGAGCAGTACGTC.

The chain links TRBV6-5 to TRBJ1-1; possibly TRBD1 for D (6 bases). The germline gives CDR1 MNHEY, CDR2 SVGAGI. The CDR3 has 14 amino acids. Between the trimmed V and J ends, which lost 2 bases and 2 bases, there was a span of 9 bases. CDR3 protein: CASSYGGTNTEAFF. In DNA form, the CDR3 reads TGTGCCAGCAGTTACGGGGGGACAAACACTGAAGCTTTCTTT.

This chain joins TRBV5-5 and TRBJ1-1; D possibly corresponds to TRBD1 (5 bases). Germline values: CDR1 SGHKS, CDR2 YYEKEE (reference sequence). CDR3 length: 13 residues. V lost 4 bases, J lost 3 bases, and 10 bases lay in between. The CDR3 coding sequence is TGTGCCAGCAGCCAGTGGGACTACACTGAAGCTTTCTTT. Residues: CASSQWDYTEAFF.

The rearrangement joins TRBV7-2 to TRBJ2-5; TRBD2 matches 9 bases. V shed 5 bases and J 5 bases; nucleotides not matched to a gene: 12. The CDR3 contains 16 residues. CDR1 and CDR2 (germline): SGHTA, FQGNSA. The CDR3 loop reads CASSRSVLAGKETQYF. The CDR3 coding sequence is TGTGCCAGCAGCCGAAGTGTCCTAGCGGGGAAGGAGACCCAGTACTTC.

V usage is TRBV27 and J usage is TRBJ1-1; D may be TRBD1 (5 bases). Trimming took 5 bases from V and 5 from J, leaving 18 bases between them. The CDR3 totals 15 residues. The V gene's germline CDR1 is MNHEY and CDR2 SMNVEV (reference sequence). The CDR3 DNA reads TGTGCCAGCAGTCCTGGCCAGGGAGGTATGACTGAAGCTTTCTTT. It yields the protein CASSPGQGGMTEAFF.

The chain has TRBV5-6 and TRBJ2-5; weak D call: TRBD1 (6 bases). Germline assignment: CDR1 SGHDT and CDR2 YYEEEE. This CDR3 is built from 16 residues. The V gene lost 1 base and the J gene lost 0 bases, with 13 bases spanning the gap. This chain's CDR3 is CASSLKDRGYQETQYF. The CDR3 DNA reads TGTGCCAGCAGCTTGAAGGACAGAGGGTACCAAGAGACCCAGTACTTC.

This chain connects TRBV6-2 or TRBV6-3 to TRBJ2-3; no clear D. Germline V gene lookup returns CDR1 MNHEY and CDR2 SVGEGT. V was shortened by 5 bases and J by 2 bases, with 5 bases between the two germline ends. This CDR3 has 12 amino acids. As DNA, the CDR3 is TGTGCCAGCAGTCCGGACACAGATACGCAGTATTTT. This sequence encodes CASSPDTDTQYF.

This chain links TRBV28 with TRBJ2-7; TRBD1 matches 7 bases. The germline CDR1 and CDR2 sequences are MDHEN and SYDVKM. The CDR3 sequence is 13 residues long. V lost 8 bases to trimming and J lost 3 bases; unmatched junction nucleotides: 7. This chain's CDR3 is CASGQAGLYEQYV. For the CDR3, the DNA is TGTGCCAGCGGACAGGCCGGCCTCTACGAGCAGTACGTC.

This chain connects TRBV28 to TRBJ1-1, with a weak D call TRBD1 (6 bases). V was cut by 5 bases and J by 3 bases, with 16 bases left in between. Germline V gene lookup returns CDR1 MDHEN and CDR2 SYDVKM. The CDR3 runs 15 residues. CDR3 in amino acids: CASSRTVRIDTEAFF. DNA for the CDR3: TGTGCCAGCAGTCGGACAGTTCGAATTGACACTGAAGCTTTCTTT.

The chain uses TRBV20-1 and TRBJ2-2, with 8 bases lining up with TRBD1. The CDR3 spans 17 residues. The V segment lost 0 bases and the J segment 7 bases; nucleotides outside the gene matches: 13. Germline CDR1 DFQATT, CDR2 SNEGSKA (reference sequence). DNA of the CDR3: TGCAGTGCTAGAGATAGAGGACAGGGAATCCGGGACGGGGAGCTGTTTTTT. Translating gives CSARDRGQGIRDGELFF.

This chain joins TRBV7-3 and TRBJ2-3; 8 positions agree with TRBD1. Unmatched junction bases numbered 5, after V lost 5 bases and J lost 1 base. CDR1 is SGHTA and CDR2 is FQGTGA in the germline V gene. The CDR3 extends over 15 amino acids. The DNA of the CDR3 is TGTGCCAGCAGCGCTACAGGGGGTGGCACAGATACGCAGTATTTT. Translating it yields CASSATGGGTDTQYF.

The V and J genes are TRBV20-1 and TRBJ1-5; weak D call: TRBD1 (5 bases). The germline V gene encodes CDR1 DFQATT and CDR2 SNEGSKA (reference sequence). The ends were cut back, 3 bases at V and 3 bases at J, with 9 bases in the middle. The CDR3 consists of 13 residues. The CDR3 region is CSARGPNNQPQHF. The CDR3 DNA is TGCAGTGCTAGGGGACCTAACAATCAGCCCCAGCATTTT.